This is a list of T cell receptor beta chains from one sample in a study of T cells expressing NK-cell markers. One entry per CDR3 protein, without DNA, is what TCRdb gives after re-calling the 5' RACE reads. The listing records over 200,000 distinct CDR3 sequences. Material: blood T cells: a sorted CD56 or NKG2C T cell subset, CD4+ or CD8+ T cells, or bulk PBMC T cells (not recorded which). Receptor source: a man in his late teens or twenties in good health. CDR3s include the opening cysteine and the closing phenylalanine or tryptophan.

v_gene	j_gene	CDR3aa
TRBV11-2	TRBJ2-3	CASSRLLANHKRDTQYF
TRBV10-3	TRBJ2-5	CATAGVSETQYF
TRBV12-3/TRBV12-4	TRBJ1-5	CASSLASGFLPQHF
TRBV12-3/TRBV12-4	TRBJ2-1	CASSNPSGTSGRSSYNEQFF
TRBV29-1	TRBJ1-2	CSVAWSNYGYTF
TRBV12-3/TRBV12-4	TRBJ2-7	CASSKQGASYEQYF
TRBV20-1	TRBJ1-5	CSAREIPSEGNQPQHF
TRBV29-1	TRBJ2-2	CSDSRPDRAGELFF
TRBV7-2	TRBJ2-3	CASSARLAGIGDTQYF
TRBV20-1	TRBJ2-3	CSARDGLIWDTQYF
TRBV5-1	TRBJ2-1	CASSAMLPGSYNEQFF
TRBV20-1	TRBJ2-2	CSARDRTSGNTGELFF
TRBV12-3/TRBV12-4	TRBJ2-3	CASRRLAGDATDTQYF
TRBV7-9	TRBJ2-7	CASSLGGGPQAYEQYF
TRBV12-3/TRBV12-4	TRBJ2-2	CASLSGGSAGELFF
TRBV6-6	TRBJ2-3	CASSSSPWNTQYF
TRBV29-1	TRBJ2-5	CSAAGLAGGETQYF
TRBV27	TRBJ1-2	CASSSRATRVGYTF
TRBV7-9	TRBJ2-1	CASSSQGVGEQFF
TRBV19	TRBJ1-5	CASSPSAPSIREPQHF
TRBV14	TRBJ2-7	CASSQDGRLAGRPYEQYF
TRBV20-1	TRBJ2-2	CSALTTNTGELFF
TRBV14	TRBJ2-3	CASSRGDHTDTQYF
TRBV7-2	TRBJ2-1	CASSLGGREQFF
TRBV4-1	TRBJ1-2	CASSPFWGLDGYTF
TRBV12-3/TRBV12-4	TRBJ2-6	CASHTGANVLTF
TRBV7-6	TRBJ2-3	CASSSITQQGTDTQYF
TRBV20-1	TRBJ2-3	CSARAGRNTDTQYF
TRBV6-5	TRBJ2-5	CASSFSMETQYF
TRBV18	TRBJ1-6	CASSPLPPGQGGNSPLHF
TRBV6-2/TRBV6-3	TRBJ2-6	CASSYPVQRTDPSGANVLTF
TRBV28	TRBJ1-2	CASKGRRGYTF
TRBV5-1	TRBJ2-5	CASSPGPEETQYF
TRBV9	TRBJ2-1	CASSVVNSAYNEQFF
TRBV5-5	TRBJ1-1	CASSLSRSTEAFF
TRBV5-1	TRBJ2-1	CASSLGDTTYNEQFF
TRBV12-3/TRBV12-4	TRBJ2-2	CASSLGTGDTGELFF
TRBV20-1	TRBJ2-7	CSARDTRGSNYEQYF
TRBV27	TRBJ2-1	CASSAGLVGINEQFF
TRBV4-2	TRBJ2-2	CASSQRGQGNTGELFF
TRBV7-9	TRBJ2-1	CASSPDTSGHNEQFF
TRBV20-1	TRBJ2-7	CSARGAASGRIYEQYF
TRBV5-1	TRBJ2-3	CASSFRPPDTQYF
TRBV6-4	TRBJ2-2	CASSRRGLDTGELFF
TRBV6-1	TRBJ2-7	CASNKLATSYEQYF
TRBV20-1	TRBJ2-7	CSASVSSYEQYF
TRBV18	TRBJ2-3	CASSLNSRDTQYF
TRBV12-3/TRBV12-4	TRBJ2-1	CASSHQRGQRFF
TRBV4-2	TRBJ1-1	CASSQANRGRVEAFF
TRBV20-1	TRBJ2-3	CSARDLGVTSGRADTQYF
TRBV29-1	TRBJ1-3	CSISDRAANTIYF
TRBV27	TRBJ2-2	CASSPRAGANTGELFF